The rows below give T cell receptor beta chains drawn from one sample of a study of early T cells in non-severe SARS-CoV-2 infection. TCRdb passed the 5' RACE reads through MiXCR, listing each CDR3 protein once. The data contain tens of thousands of distinct CDR3 sequences, about 4.5% of them singletons. Sample: whole blood. The receptors originated from an adult who was a healthcare worker with PCR-confirmed SARS-CoV-2 infection or an uninfected control (not recorded which). CDR3s include the opening cysteine and the closing phenylalanine or tryptophan. The D gene is left open where the match is weak.

>TRBJ2-1|-|TRBV11-3
CASSKDSNNEQFF
>TRBJ2-2|-|TRBV7-2
CASSLVAHTGELFF
>TRBJ1-2|TRBD1|TRBV7-2
CASSFGQGTYGYTF
>TRBJ2-1|-|TRBV21-1
CASSKCRAGDNEQFF
>TRBJ1-2|-|TRBV27
CASSLWADLPNYGYTF
>TRBJ2-6|-|TRBV7-2
CASSFGGAGGANVLTF
>TRBJ2-5|TRBD1|TRBV11-2
CASSRQTGAPETQYF
>TRBJ2-7|-|TRBV10-3
CAISTGVLTQYEQYF
>TRBJ2-3|TRBD2|TRBV10-3
CAISVLPTSGGTDTQYF
>TRBJ1-6|TRBD1|TRBV12-3/TRBV12-4
CASSPGTGGSIGSPLHF
>TRBJ2-2|-|TRBV16
CASSPTANTGELFF
>TRBJ2-5|-|TRBV7-2
CASSPPGRMETQYF
>TRBJ2-3|-|TRBV30
CAWSVGSVKADTQYF
>TRBJ1-3|TRBD1|TRBV9
CASSVDGDRRGNTIYF
>TRBJ2-1|TRBD2|TRBV19
CASSILAGANEQFF
>TRBJ2-2|TRBD2|TRBV20-1
CSAGTSWAGELFF
>TRBJ1-5|-|TRBV6-1
CARGADSNQPQHF
>TRBJ2-1|TRBD1|TRBV7-9
CASGSGRGNEQFF
>TRBJ2-7|-|TRBV18
CASSGSYEQYF
>TRBJ2-5|-|TRBV5-1
CASSSSGTPGEKTQYF
>TRBJ2-3|TRBD2|TRBV3-1
CASSQGTASGGTDTQYF
>TRBJ2-1|TRBD2|TRBV20-1
CSASKASGANEQFF
>TRBJ2-7|TRBD1|TRBV20-1
CSARAPDRAFYEQYF
>TRBJ1-1|-|TRBV20-1
CSASNRGNTEAFF
>TRBJ2-3|TRBD2|TRBV12-3/TRBV12-4
CASSGSSGSLSDTQYF
>TRBJ2-3|TRBD1|TRBV6-5
CASSPQTPGQGGDTQYF
>TRBJ2-7|-|TRBV7-2
CASSLNSLPFYEQYF
>TRBJ2-1|-|TRBV7-7
CASSPIIAPYNEQFF
>TRBJ1-5|-|TRBV6-6
CASRQGENQPQHF
>TRBJ1-2|-|TRBV7-3
CASSPSTDYVYGYTF
>TRBJ2-7|-|TRBV6-2/TRBV6-3
CASSYIHGNEQYF
>TRBJ1-2|-|TRBV4-1
CASSQDSGHNYGYTF
>TRBJ2-1|-|TRBV10-3
CAISDLSGIRGSYNEQFF
>TRBJ2-3|-|TRBV5-1
CASSPDIITDTQYF
>TRBJ2-2|TRBD2|TRBV11-2
CASSSLGTSGILAGELFF
>TRBJ2-1|-|TRBV20-1
CSASGDSSYNEQFF
>TRBJ2-1|TRBD2|TRBV13
CASSLRLAGDYNEQFF
>TRBJ2-5|TRBD1|TRBV5-6
CAGSTGGLQETQYF
>TRBJ2-2|TRBD1|TRBV5-1
CASSHRDRANTGELFF
>TRBJ2-7|TRBD1|TRBV4-1
CASTPGQGPSYEQYF
>TRBJ2-7|-|TRBV3-1
CASSQGVGEQYF
>TRBJ2-3|-|TRBV29-1
CSVGLAADTQYF
>TRBJ2-1|-|TRBV9
CASSADSSSYNEQFF
>TRBJ1-2|-|TRBV7-9
CASSLGSLLQLNYGYTF
>TRBJ1-1|-|TRBV6-2/TRBV6-3
CASSYGRLNTEAFF